This T cell receptor (beta chain) is drawn from a study of Tregs in tolerant kidney transplant recipients. Clones were sequenced by immunoSEQ multiplex PCR, and TCRdb holds only the in-frame ones, with some missing. This table holds 90,000 to 150,000 clones, roughly nine tenths found once. Material for sequencing was CD4+ T cells from blood. The source of this sequence is a human donor in good health.

The CDR3 sequence is CASSSTGVNEKLFF. CDR3 in DNA: TGCGCCAGCAGCTCGACAGGGGTTAATGAAAAACTGTTTTTT. The chain combines TRBV5-1 with TRBJ1-4, with 8 bases identical to TRBD1. Germline CDR1 and CDR2: SGHRS and YFSETQ. The CDR3 length is 14 residues. The trim removed 3 bases at V and 4 bases at J, leaving 2 bases unmatched.